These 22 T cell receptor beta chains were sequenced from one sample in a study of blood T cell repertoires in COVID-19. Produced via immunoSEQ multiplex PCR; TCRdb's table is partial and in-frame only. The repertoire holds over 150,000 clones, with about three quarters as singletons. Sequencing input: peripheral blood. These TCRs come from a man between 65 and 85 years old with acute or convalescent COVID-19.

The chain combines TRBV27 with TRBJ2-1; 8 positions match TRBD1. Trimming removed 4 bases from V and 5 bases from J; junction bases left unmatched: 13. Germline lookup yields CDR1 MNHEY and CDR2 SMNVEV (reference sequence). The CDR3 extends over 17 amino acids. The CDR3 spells CASSSGQGSAFDNEQFF. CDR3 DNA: TGTGCCAGCAGTTCCGGACAGGGTAGTGCGTTTGACAATGAGCAGTTCTTC.

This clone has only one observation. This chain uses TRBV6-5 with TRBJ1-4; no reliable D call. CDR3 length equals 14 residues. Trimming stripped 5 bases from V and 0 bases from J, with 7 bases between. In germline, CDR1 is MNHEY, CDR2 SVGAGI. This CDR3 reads CASSQTATNEKLFF. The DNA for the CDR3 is TGTGCCAGCAGTCAAACGGCAACTAATGAAAAACTGTTTTTT.

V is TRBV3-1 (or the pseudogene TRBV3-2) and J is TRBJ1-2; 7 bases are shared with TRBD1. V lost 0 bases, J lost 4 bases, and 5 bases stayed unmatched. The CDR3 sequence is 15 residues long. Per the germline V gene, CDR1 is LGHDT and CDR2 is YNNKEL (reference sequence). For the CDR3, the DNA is TGTGCCAGCAGCCAAGAATCCACAGGGGTCTATGGCTACACCTTC. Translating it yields CASSQESTGVYGYTF.

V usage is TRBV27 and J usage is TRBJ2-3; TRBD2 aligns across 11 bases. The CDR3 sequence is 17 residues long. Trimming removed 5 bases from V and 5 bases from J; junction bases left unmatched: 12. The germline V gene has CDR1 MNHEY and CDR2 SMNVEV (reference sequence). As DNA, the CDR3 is TGTGCCAGCAGTCCACCCGACACTAGCGGGAGTCTAGATACGCAGTATTTT. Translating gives CASSPPDTSGSLDTQYF.

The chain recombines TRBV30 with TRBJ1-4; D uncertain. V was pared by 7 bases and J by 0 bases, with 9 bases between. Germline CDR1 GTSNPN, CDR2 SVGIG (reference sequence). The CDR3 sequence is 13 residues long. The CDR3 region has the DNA TGTGCCTTGTCCAGGACAACTAATGAAAAACTGTTTTTT. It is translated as CALSRTTNEKLFF.

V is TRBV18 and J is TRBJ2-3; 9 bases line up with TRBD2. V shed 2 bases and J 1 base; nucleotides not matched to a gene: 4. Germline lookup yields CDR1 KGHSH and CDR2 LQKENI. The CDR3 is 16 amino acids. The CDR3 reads CASSPSTSGRTDTQYF. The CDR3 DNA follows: TGTGCCAGCTCACCATCCACTAGCGGGCGCACAGATACGCAGTATTTT.

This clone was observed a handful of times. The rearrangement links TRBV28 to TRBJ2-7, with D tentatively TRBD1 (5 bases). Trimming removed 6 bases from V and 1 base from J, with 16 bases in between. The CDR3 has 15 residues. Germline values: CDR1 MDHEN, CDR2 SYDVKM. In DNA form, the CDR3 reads TGTGCCAGCAGGGTACAGGAGTCTACGTCCTACGAGCAGTACTTC. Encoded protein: CASRVQESTSYEQYF.

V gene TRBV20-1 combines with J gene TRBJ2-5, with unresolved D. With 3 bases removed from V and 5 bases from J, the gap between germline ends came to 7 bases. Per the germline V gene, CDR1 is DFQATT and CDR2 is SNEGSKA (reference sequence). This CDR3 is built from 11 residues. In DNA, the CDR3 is TGCAGTGCTAGTTTTCCGGAGACCCAGTACTTC. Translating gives CSASFPETQYF.

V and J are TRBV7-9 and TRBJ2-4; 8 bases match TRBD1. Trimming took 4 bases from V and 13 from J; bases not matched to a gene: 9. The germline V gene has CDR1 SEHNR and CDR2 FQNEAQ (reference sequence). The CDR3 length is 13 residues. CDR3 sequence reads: CASSWTGNQRQYF. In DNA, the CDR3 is TGTGCCAGCAGCTGGACAGGGAACCAGAGGCAGTACTTC.

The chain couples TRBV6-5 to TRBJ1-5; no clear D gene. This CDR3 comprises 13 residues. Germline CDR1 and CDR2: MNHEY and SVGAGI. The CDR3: CATAPYSNQPQHF. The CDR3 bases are TGTGCTACTGCGCCTTATAGCAATCAGCCCCAGCATTTT.

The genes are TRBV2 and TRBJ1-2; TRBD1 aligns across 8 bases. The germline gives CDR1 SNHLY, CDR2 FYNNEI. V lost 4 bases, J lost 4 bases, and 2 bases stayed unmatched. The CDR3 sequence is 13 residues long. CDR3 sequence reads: CASSAGGIYGYTF. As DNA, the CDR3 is TGTGCCAGCAGTGCAGGGGGCATCTATGGCTACACCTTC.

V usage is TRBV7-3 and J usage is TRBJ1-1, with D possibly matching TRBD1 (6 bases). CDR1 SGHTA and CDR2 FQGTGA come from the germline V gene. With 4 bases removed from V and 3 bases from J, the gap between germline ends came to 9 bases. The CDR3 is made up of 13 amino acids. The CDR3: CASSSQGYTEAFF. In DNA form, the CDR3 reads TGTGCCAGCAGCTCACAGGGTTACACTGAAGCTTTCTTT. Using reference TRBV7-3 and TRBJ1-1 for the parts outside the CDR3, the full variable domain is GAGVSQTPSNKVTEKGKYVELRCDPISGHTALYWYRQSLGQGPEFLIYFQGTGAADDSGLPNDRFFAVRPEGSVSTLKIQRTERGDSAVYLCASSSQGYTEAFFGQGTRLTVV.

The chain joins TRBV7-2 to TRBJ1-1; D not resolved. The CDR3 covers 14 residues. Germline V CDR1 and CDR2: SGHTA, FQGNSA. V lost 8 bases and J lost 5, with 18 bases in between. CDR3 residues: CASFWGGVGTEAFF. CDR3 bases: TGTGCCAGCTTTTGGGGAGGAGTAGGAACTGAAGCTTTCTTT.

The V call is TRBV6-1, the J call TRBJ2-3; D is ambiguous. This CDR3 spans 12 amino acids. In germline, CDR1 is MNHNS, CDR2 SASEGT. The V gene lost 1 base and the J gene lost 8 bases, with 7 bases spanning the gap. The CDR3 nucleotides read TGTGCCAGCAGTGAAGGAGTTTCTACGCAGTATTTT. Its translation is CASSEGVSTQYF.

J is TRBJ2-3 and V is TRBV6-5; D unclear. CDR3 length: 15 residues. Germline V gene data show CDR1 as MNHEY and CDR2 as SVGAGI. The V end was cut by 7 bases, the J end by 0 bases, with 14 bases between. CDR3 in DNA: TGTGCCAGCAACCCGTGGCAGTCTAGCACAGATACGCAGTATTTT. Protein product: CASNPWQSSTDTQYF.

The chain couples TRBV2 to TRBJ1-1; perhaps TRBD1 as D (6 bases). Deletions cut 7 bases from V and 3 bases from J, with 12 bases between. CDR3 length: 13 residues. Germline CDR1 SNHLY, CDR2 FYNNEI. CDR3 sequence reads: CASTSRTDTEAFF. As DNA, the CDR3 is TGTGCCAGCACCAGTAGGACAGACACTGAAGCTTTCTTT. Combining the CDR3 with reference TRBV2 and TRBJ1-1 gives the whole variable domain EPEVTQTPSHQVTQMGQEVILRCVPISNHLYFYWYRQILGQKVEFLVSFYNNEISEKSEIFDDQFSVERPDGSNFTLKIRSTKLEDSAMYFCASTSRTDTEAFFGQGTRLTVV.

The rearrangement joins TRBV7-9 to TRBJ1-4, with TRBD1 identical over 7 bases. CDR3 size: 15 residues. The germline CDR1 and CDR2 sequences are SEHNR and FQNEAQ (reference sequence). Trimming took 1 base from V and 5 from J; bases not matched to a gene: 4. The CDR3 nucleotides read TGTGCCAGCAGCTTAGTGGGACAGACAAATGAAAAACTGTTTTTT. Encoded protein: CASSLVGQTNEKLFF.

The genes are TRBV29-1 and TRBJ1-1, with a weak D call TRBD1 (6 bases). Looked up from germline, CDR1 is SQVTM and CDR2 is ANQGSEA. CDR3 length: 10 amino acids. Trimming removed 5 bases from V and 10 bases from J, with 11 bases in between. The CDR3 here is CSVPGASAFF. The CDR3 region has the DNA TGCAGCGTTCCAGGGGCCTCAGCTTTCTTT.

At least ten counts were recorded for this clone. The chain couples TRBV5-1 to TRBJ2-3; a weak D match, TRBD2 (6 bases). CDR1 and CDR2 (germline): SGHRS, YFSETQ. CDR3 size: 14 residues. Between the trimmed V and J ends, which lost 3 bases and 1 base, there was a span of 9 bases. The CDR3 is CASSSGVGTDTQYF. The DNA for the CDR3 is TGCGCCAGCAGCTCGGGGGTGGGCACAGATACGCAGTATTTT.

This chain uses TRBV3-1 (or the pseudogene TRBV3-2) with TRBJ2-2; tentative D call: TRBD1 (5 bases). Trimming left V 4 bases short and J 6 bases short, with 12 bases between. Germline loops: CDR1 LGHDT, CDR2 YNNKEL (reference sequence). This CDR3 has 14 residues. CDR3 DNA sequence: TGTGCCAGCAGCCGTTCCAGGGTCTCCGGGGAGCTGTTTTTT. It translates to CASSRSRVSGELFF.

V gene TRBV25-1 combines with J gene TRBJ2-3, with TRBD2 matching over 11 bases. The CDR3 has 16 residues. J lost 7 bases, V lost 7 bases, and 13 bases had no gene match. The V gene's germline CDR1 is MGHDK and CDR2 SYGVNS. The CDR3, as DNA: TGTGCCAGCAACGGGGTAGCGGGGGGGCCGGTAAATACGCAGTATTTT. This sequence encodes CASNGVAGGPVNTQYF.

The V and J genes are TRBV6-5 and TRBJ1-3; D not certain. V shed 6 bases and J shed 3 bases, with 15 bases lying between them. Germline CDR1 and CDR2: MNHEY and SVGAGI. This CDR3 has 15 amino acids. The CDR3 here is CASSPPEGSGNTIYF. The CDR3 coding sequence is TGTGCCAGCAGCCCCCCGGAGGGCAGTGGAAACACCATATATTTT.